A single sample gave rise to the 24 T cell receptor beta chains below, sequenced in a study of post-analysis software for immune sequencing data. Regarding the study as a whole: Elevated frequency relative to controls characterized a handful of TRBV segments in patients, TRBV5-6, TRBV5-1 and TRBV20-1 among them.

Antigens for these TCRs are unknown. Unique molecular identifiers had been added to the TCR beta cDNA libraries. TCRdb re-derived calls from the PCR reads in MiXCR, one entry per CDR3 protein. The sample shows 750,000 to 950,000 distinct CDR3 sequences, roughly 50% of them seen only once. Sequenced input: blood. The source is a girl aged 5-17 years with multiple sclerosis.

The sample holds a few counts of this clonotype. The chain employs TRBV7-6 and TRBJ2-5, with TRBD1 matching over 8 bases. In germline, CDR1 is SGHVS, CDR2 FNYEAQ. The CDR3 extends over 15 amino acids. After removal of 3 bases from V and 5 bases from J, the junction contained 8 bases not matched to a gene. The CDR3 protein is CASSFGQGGTETQYF. The CDR3 bases are TGTGCCAGCAGCTTTGGACAGGGCGGGACGGAGACCCAGTACTTC.

This clonotype was observed a few times. The chain uses TRBV29-1 and TRBJ1-2, with D possibly being TRBD1 (5 bases). The CDR3 loop spans 14 amino acids. The V and J ends lost 7 bases and 2 bases respectively, with 17 bases between them. The germline CDR1 and CDR2 sequences are SQVTM and ANQGSEA. CDR3 nucleotides: TGCAGCGCCGGTGGGGCAGGAAAAAACTATGGCTACACCTTC. Translating it yields CSAGGAGKNYGYTF.

The chain employs TRBV28 and TRBJ2-3; 11 nucleotides align to TRBD1. V lost 3 bases and J lost 5; bases outside the gene matches: 7. The CDR3 runs 16 residues. Germline assignment: CDR1 MDHEN and CDR2 SYDVKM. The CDR3 bases are TGTGCCAGCAGTTTGTCGGGACAGGGGGTAGGAGATACGCAGTATTTT. It yields the protein CASSLSGQGVGDTQYF.

The chain joins TRBV29-1 to TRBJ2-5; no definite D call. In germline, CDR1 is SQVTM, CDR2 ANQGSEA. The CDR3 length is 12 residues. V was trimmed by 7 bases and J by 2 bases, leaving 11 bases between them. The CDR3 region is CSAQDPQETQYF. The CDR3 bases are TGCAGCGCCCAGGACCCACAAGAGACCCAGTACTTC.

This clonotype was counted between two and nine times. The chain couples TRBV9 to TRBJ1-1; D perhaps matches TRBD1 (5 bases). V was trimmed by 1 base and J by 5 bases, leaving 12 bases between them. This CDR3 region has 14 residues. Germline-derived CDR1 and CDR2 are SGDLS and YYNGEE. The CDR3 sequence is CASSVRGLGTEAFF. CDR3 nucleotides: TGTGCCAGCAGCGTACGGGGCTTAGGGACTGAAGCTTTCTTT. The full variable domain, rest sourced from reference TRBV9 and TRBJ1-1, is DSGVTQTPKHLITATGQRVTLRCSPRSGDLSVYWYQQSLDQGLQFLIQYYNGEERAKGNILERFSAQQFPDLHSELNLSSLELGDSALYFCASSVRGLGTEAFFGQGTRLTVV.

This clonotype was seen a handful of times. This sequence joins TRBV29-1 and TRBJ1-1; tentatively, D is TRBD1 (5 bases). The germline gives CDR1 SQVTM, CDR2 ANQGSEA. The germline V and J ends were trimmed by 3 bases and 1 base, with 12 bases remaining between them. This CDR3 contains 14 residues. CDR3: CSVDPGTRNTEAFF. In DNA, the CDR3 is TGCAGCGTTGACCCCGGGACTAGGAACACTGAAGCTTTCTTT.

This clonotype came up a few times. The CDR3 loop is CSVRTSGSTEQFF. CDR3 nucleotides: TGCAGTGTCCGGACTAGCGGGAGTACTGAGCAGTTCTTC. This sequence joins TRBV20-1 and TRBJ2-1; the match to TRBD2 covers 13 bases. Germline V gives CDR1 DFQATT, CDR2 SNEGSKA (reference sequence). After removal of 7 bases from V and 9 bases from J, the junction contained 6 bases not matched to a gene. This CDR3 region has 13 residues.

The chain employs TRBV12-3 or TRBV12-4 and TRBJ2-7; D uncertain. V lost 6 bases to trimming and J lost 0 bases, with 18 bases between them. The CDR3 is 16 amino acids. CDR3 bases: TGTGCCAGCAGCAATGTTCCAAACCCTAGCTCCTACGAGCAGTACTTC. Amino acids: CASSNVPNPSSYEQYF.

This chain uses TRBV14 with TRBJ2-5; D is ambiguous. The J call is doubtful: the DNA matches TRBJ2-7 better. Germline assignment: CDR1 SGHDN and CDR2 FVKESK. The CDR3 totals 13 residues. The CDR3 DNA follows: TGTGCCAGCAGCCAAGATCTGGCCCTCGAGCAGTACTTC. It yields the protein CASSQDLALEQYF.

This clonotype showed up just a few times. An end of the junction does not agree with germline; a read error may underlie this. CDR3 sequence: CASSLGAGVQETQYF. In nucleotides, the CDR3 is TGTGCCAGCAGCTTAGGGGCAGGGGTCCAAGAGACCCAGTACTTC. The V gene is TRBV5-1, the J gene TRBJ2-5; weak D call: TRBD1 (6 bases). CDR1 SGHRS and CDR2 YFSETQ come from the germline V gene. This CDR3 contains 15 residues.

This chain joins TRBV7-6 and TRBJ2-7, with a possible D match to TRBD1 (5 bases). Germline V gene lookup returns CDR1 SGHVS and CDR2 FNYEAQ. This CDR3 has 13 amino acids. Trimming left V 2 bases short and J 4 bases short, with 9 bases between. The CDR3 loop reads CASSLSTVYEQYF. The CDR3 DNA follows: TGTGCCAGCAGCTTATCGACAGTATACGAGCAGTACTTC.

This clonotype has just a few counts. The chain recombines TRBV7-9 with TRBJ2-5; TRBD2 aligns across 12 bases. This CDR3 has 17 amino acids. CDR1 is SEHNR, CDR2 FQNEAQ, per germline (reference sequence). The J segment lost 2 bases and the V segment lost 5 bases, leaving 9 bases of the junction unmatched. This CDR3 is CASSPETSGSGQETQYF. The CDR3 DNA sequence: TGTGCCAGCAGCCCCGAGACTAGCGGGAGTGGGCAAGAGACCCAGTACTTC.

The V call is TRBV20-1, the J call TRBJ1-2, with TRBD1 matching 11 bases. The J segment lost 8 bases and the V segment lost 5 bases, leaving 16 bases of the junction unmatched. Looked up from germline, CDR1 is DFQATT and CDR2 is SNEGSKA (reference sequence). The CDR3 contains 16 residues. CDR3 residues: CSAGGGSGTGGKGYTF. The CDR3, as DNA: TGCAGTGCTGGAGGGGGTTCTGGGACAGGGGGTAAAGGCTACACCTTC.

There are a few counts of this clonotype. The gene calls are TRBV6-1 and TRBJ1-2; D is perhaps TRBD1 (5 bases). This CDR3 comprises 11 residues. Germline values: CDR1 MNHNS, CDR2 SASEGT. The CDR3: CATRQNYGYTF. CDR3 DNA sequence: TGTGCTACCAGACAGAACTATGGCTACACCTTC.

The gene calls are TRBV12-3 or TRBV12-4 and TRBJ1-6; D possibly corresponds to TRBD1 (5 bases). Between the trimmed V and J ends, which lost 7 bases and 10 bases, there was a span of 14 bases. The CDR3 extends over 13 amino acids. The CDR3: CASNQGVQSPLHF. The CDR3 DNA sequence: TGTGCCAGCAACCAGGGTGTACAATCACCCCTCCACTTT.

This sequence joins TRBV6-5 and TRBJ1-2; a weak D match, TRBD1 (6 bases). Per germline, CDR1 MNHEY and CDR2 SVGAGI. The CDR3 is 13 amino acids. The V end was cut by 8 bases, the J end by 6 bases, with 16 bases between. The CDR3 DNA reads as TGTGCCAGCGGACAGACGACCGACCATGGCTACACCTTC. It specifies CASGQTTDHGYTF.

Only one count was recorded for this clonotype. This chain joins TRBV12-3 or TRBV12-4 and TRBJ2-2, with D perhaps matching TRBD1 or TRBD2 (6 bases each). V dropped 5 bases and J dropped 8 bases, with 12 bases sitting between them. This CDR3 has 13 amino acids. CDR3 region: CASSPTGRGELFF. CDR3 sequence (DNA): TGTGCCAGCAGTCCCACAGGGAGGGGGGAGCTGTTTTTT.

The J gene is TRBJ2-1, the V gene TRBV6-1; the match to TRBD2 covers 13 bases. CDR1 MNHNS and CDR2 SASEGT come from the germline V gene. The CDR3 extends over 14 amino acids. V was clipped by 6 bases and J by 8 bases; unmatched bases: 4. The CDR3 loop reads CASRTSGRAHEQFF. CDR3 sequence (DNA): TGTGCCAGCAGAACTAGCGGGAGGGCCCATGAGCAGTTCTTC.

This clonotype has a handful of counts. The V and J genes are TRBV13 and TRBJ2-5; 7 nucleotides align to TRBD2. This CDR3 comprises 15 residues. J gave up 9 bases and V 0 bases, and 10 bases lay outside the gene matches. Germline-derived CDR1 and CDR2 are PRHDT and FYEKMQ (reference sequence). The CDR3 loop is CASSLGLAEGGAQYF. The CDR3 nucleotides read TGTGCCAGCAGCTTAGGACTCGCCGAGGGAGGGGCCCAGTACTTC.

J is TRBJ2-7 and V is TRBV20-1; the D gene is possibly TRBD1 (6 bases). Per germline, CDR1 DFQATT and CDR2 SNEGSKA (reference sequence). The CDR3 consists of 14 residues. The V and J ends lost 6 bases and 0 bases respectively, with 15 bases between them. CDR3 in amino acids: CSAWPLQGSYEQYF. The CDR3 bases are TGCAGTGCGTGGCCTCTACAGGGCTCCTACGAGCAGTACTTC.

This sequence joins TRBV27 and TRBJ2-7; weak D call: TRBD1 (6 bases). CDR1 is MNHEY and CDR2 is SMNVEV in the germline V gene (reference sequence). CDR3 size: 16 residues. Trimming took 5 bases from V and 2 from J, leaving 19 bases between them. CDR3 in amino acids: CASSPRDKKGAYEQYF. The CDR3 DNA sequence: TGTGCCAGCAGTCCTAGGGACAAAAAAGGGGCCTACGAGCAGTACTTC.

In this sample, this clonotype turned up once. V usage is TRBV29-1 and J usage is TRBJ1-2, with TRBD1 matching over 10 bases. Germline V CDR1 and CDR2: SQVTM, ANQGSEA. This CDR3 is 11 amino acids long. The CDR3 DNA reads as TGCAGTGGCGGACAGGGGGACGGCTACACCTTC. It codes for CSGGQGDGYTF.

This chain links TRBV6-5 with TRBJ1-1; 9 bases are shared with TRBD1. Looked up from germline, CDR1 is MNHEY and CDR2 is SVGAGI. The V gene end was trimmed by 4 bases and the J gene end by 4 bases; junction bases not matched to a gene: 16. The CDR3 sequence is 18 residues long. CDR3 protein: CASSLLLSLQGAGTEAFF. The CDR3 DNA is TGTGCCAGCAGTTTACTCCTGTCCCTACAGGGGGCAGGCACTGAAGCTTTCTTT.

The chain has TRBV20-1 and TRBJ1-2; D uncertain. The germline V gene has CDR1 DFQATT and CDR2 SNEGSKA (reference sequence). V dropped 3 bases and J dropped 7 bases, with 9 bases sitting between them. The CDR3 spans 11 residues. In nucleotides, the CDR3 is TGCAGTGCTAGTCTAGAGGGTGGCTACACCTTC. Protein product: CSASLEGGYTF.